Reported below is one T cell receptor beta chain. Its antigen is still unknown. Measured with immunoSEQ multiplex PCR; TCRdb has only the in-frame clones, and not every one. Of some 63,000 clones listed, about two thirds are singletons. This sample is part of a study of vaccination effects on CD4 cells after COVID-19. Study as a whole: All participants had two doses of either the BNT162b2 or mRNA-1273 vaccine. A couple of convalescent patients each provided a sample, at 16 days and at one week before vaccination. For each well, a few million PBMC were cultured with 10 IU/ml IL-2 and about 9.1 ug/ml peptides.

The CDR3 covers 16 residues. V lost 3 bases, J lost 0 bases, and 2 bases stayed unmatched. From germline, CDR1 is SGHTA and CDR2 FQGNSA. Study results and caveats: Convalescents' post-vaccine spike-reactive clones were mainly new, vaccine-induced.

CD4+ T cells were isolated after 10 days of culture. This TCR came from a human donor who had a prior SARS-CoV-2 infection. The chain is built from TRBV7-2 and TRBJ2-5, with 12 bases that match TRBD2. The sequenced sample was CD4+ T cells from PBMCs cultured without peptide, obtained before COVID-19 vaccination. CDR3 in amino acids: CASSFTSGGYQETQYF. The CDR3, as DNA: TGTGCCAGCAGCTTCACTAGCGGGGGGTACCAAGAGACCCAGTACTTC.